This TCR beta chain was recovered during a study of cytomegalovirus exposure and HLA in healthy donors. Turning to the study itself: Of all 400 or so donors who were genotyped, 81% belonged to the Caucasian-associated ancestry cluster. Study conclusions and caveats: Researchers catalogued some 160 TCR beta chains as cytomegalovirus-associated.

The CDR3 consists of 14 residues. V was clipped by 3 bases and J by 3 bases, with 10 bases between them. CDR1 is KGHSH and CDR2 is LQKENI in the germline V gene. On this clone itself: Its target is unknown.

PCR involved 60 Vbeta and 13 Jbeta primers. Method: immunoSEQ multiplex PCR; TCRdb's copy keeps in-frame clones and lacks some. The table shows more than 150,000 clones, with 76% occurring only once. The source material was PBMCs. The clonotype was recovered from a woman aged 25-40 years in good health and CMV-seropositive. The gene calls are TRBV18 and TRBJ2-3; D is uncertain. The CDR3 sequence is CASSPPSSTDTQYF. CDR3 nucleotides: TGTGCCAGCTCACCGCCCAGTTCGACAGATACGCAGTATTTT.